This T cell receptor (beta chain) originates from a study of T cell repertoires in cytomegalovirus infection. The wider study: Recently identified HLA-C-restricted and well-studied HLA-B-restricted CMV epitopes were used. Both CMV infection and a matching HLA type were indicated by public TCR beta signatures.

Findings and caveats of the study: Across the ex vivo response, the dominant clonotypes were HLA-C-restricted CMV-specific TCR beta clonotypes. CMV carriers with the relevant HLA were identified by cumulative public TCR beta family frequency.

CDR1 is SEHNR and CDR2 is FQNEAQ in the germline V gene (reference sequence). Trimming stripped 5 bases from V and 9 bases from J, with 19 bases between. The CDR3 totals 14 residues. This clonotype was observed a few times. Its specificity is not known. TCRdb analysed the reads with MiXCR anew, one entry per CDR3 protein. Of roughly 500,000 distinct CDR3 sequences in the sample, roughly a third were seen once. The source was cultured PBMCs, collected from culture after CMV antigen stimulation. The V and J genes are TRBV7-9 and TRBJ1-1; D not resolved. This clonotype originated in a human donor in good health (CMV status not recorded). Some clones in this sample may be carry-over from other donors' samples. The DNA for the CDR3 is TGTGCCAGCAGCCCCTCAAAGGGATCGCACCAAGCTTTCTTT. Amino acid sequence: CASSPSKGSHQAFF.